The source of this T cell receptor (beta chain) is a study of T cell responses to AZD1222 COVID-19 vaccine. Study-level findings and limits: Donors were chiefly white British, with a greater number of females, and clonal diversity was perhaps underestimated. Sampling captured repertoires only after the peak T cell response. Only a handful of AZD1222 recipients were seropositive at baseline. Spike was spanned by vaccine-associated CD4 TCRs, with dominance at 160-218 and 743-854.

About this clone itself: Its antigen is as yet unknown.

Trimming pared 3 bases from V and 0 bases from J, leaving 6 bases between. CDR3 length equals 15 residues. Germline V lookup: CDR1 SGHAT, CDR2 FQNNGV. The table came from immunoSEQ multiplex PCR; TCRdb's copy has only in-frame clones and leaves some out. The table has about 120,000 clones, roughly nine tenths seen once. The sample consisted of peripheral blood, taken on day 0 of AZD1222 vaccination. The receptor was derived from an adult in good health. This chain joins TRBV11-2 and TRBJ2-6, with D hard to call. CDR3 sequence (DNA): TGTGCCAGCAGCTTTAGGAGCTCTGGGGCCAACGTCCTGACTTTC. Translating gives CASSFRSSGANVLTF.